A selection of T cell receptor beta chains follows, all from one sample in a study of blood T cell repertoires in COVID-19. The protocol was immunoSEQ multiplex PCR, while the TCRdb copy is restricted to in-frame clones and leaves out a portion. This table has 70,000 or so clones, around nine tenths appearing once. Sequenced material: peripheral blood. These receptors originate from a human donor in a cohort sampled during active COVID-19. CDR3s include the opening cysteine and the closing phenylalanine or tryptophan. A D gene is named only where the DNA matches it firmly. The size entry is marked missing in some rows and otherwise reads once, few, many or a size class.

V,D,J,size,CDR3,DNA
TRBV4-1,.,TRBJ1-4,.,CASSQGLDSATNEKLFF,TGCGCCAGCAGCCAAGGCCTTGACAGCGCAACTAATGAAAAACTGTTTTTT
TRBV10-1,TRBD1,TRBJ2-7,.,CARLDRNYEQYF,TGCGCCAGGCTGGACAGGAACTACGAGCAGTACTTC
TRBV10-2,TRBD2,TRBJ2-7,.,CASSEVAGFSYEQYF,TGCGCCAGCAGTGAGGTAGCGGGGTTCTCCTACGAGCAGTACTTC
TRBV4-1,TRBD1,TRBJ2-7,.,CASRTWTGDSYEQYF,TGCGCCAGCAGAACTTGGACAGGGGATTCCTACGAGCAGTACTTC
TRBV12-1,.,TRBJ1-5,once,CASSVVDRVVQPQHF,TGTGCCAGCAGCGTGGTCGACAGGGTAGTTCAGCCCCAGCATTTT
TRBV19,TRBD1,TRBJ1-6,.,CASSAGDRVTSPLHF,TGTGCCAGTAGTGCGGGGGACAGGGTAACTTCACCCCTCCACTTT
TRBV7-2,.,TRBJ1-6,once,CASSLIPSAGNSPLHF,TGTGCCAGCAGCTTAATCCCCAGTGCTGGTAATTCACCCCTCCACTTT
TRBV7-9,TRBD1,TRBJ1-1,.,CASSGPDRGEDGTEAFF,TGTGCCAGCAGCGGACCGGACAGGGGCGAAGATGGCACTGAAGCTTTCTTT
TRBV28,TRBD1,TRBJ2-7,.,CASSFRVGQERQYF,TGTGCCAGCAGTTTCAGAGTGGGACAGGAAAGGCAGTACTTC
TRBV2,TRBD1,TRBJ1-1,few,CASSGDSRGTEAFF,TGTGCCAGCAGCGGGGACAGTCGAGGGACTGAAGCTTTCTTT
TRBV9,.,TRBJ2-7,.,CASSVAPSGNYEQYF,TGTGCCAGCAGCGTAGCTCCCTCGGGGAACTACGAGCAGTACTTC
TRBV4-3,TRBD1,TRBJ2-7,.,CASSQDRDSSYEQYF,TGCGCCAGCAGCCAAGACCGGGACAGCTCCTACGAGCAGTACTTC
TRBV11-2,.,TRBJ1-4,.,CASSLTPRGEKLFF,TGTGCCAGCAGCTTAACACCCCGGGGGGAAAAACTGTTTTTT
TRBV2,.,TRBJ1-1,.,CATQKDDYGGTEAFF,TGTGCCACACAAAAAGACGACTACGGTGGGACTGAAGCTTTCTTT
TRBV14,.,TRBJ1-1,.,CASSQDLSTGTEAFF,TGTGCCAGCAGCCAAGATTTGTCTACGGGCACTGAAGCTTTCTTT
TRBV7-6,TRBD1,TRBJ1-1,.,CASTKTTGGTEAFF,TGTGCCAGCACCAAGACCACAGGGGGGACTGAAGCTTTCTTT
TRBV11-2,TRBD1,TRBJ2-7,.,CASSLGPFRDRDHEQYF,TGTGCCAGCAGCTTAGGTCCGTTTCGGGACAGGGACCACGAGCAGTACTTC
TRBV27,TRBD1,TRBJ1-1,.,CASSPRDSAEAFF,TGTGCCAGCAGTCCCCGGGACAGCGCTGAAGCTTTCTTT
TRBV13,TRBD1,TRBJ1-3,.,CASRPQGDGNTIYF,TGTGCCAGCAGGCCGCAGGGGGACGGAAACACCATATATTTT
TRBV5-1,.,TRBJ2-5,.,CASNPFGGSETQYF,TGCGCCAGCAACCCCTTTGGTGGCTCCGAGACCCAGTACTTC
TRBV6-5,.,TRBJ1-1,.,CASSPLSGRGTEAFF,TGTGCCAGCAGTCCCCTCAGTGGTCGCGGCACTGAAGCTTTCTTT
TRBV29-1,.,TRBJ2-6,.,CSVLARTISGANVLTF,TGCAGCGTTCTCGCGCGGACTATCTCTGGGGCCAACGTCCTGACTTTC
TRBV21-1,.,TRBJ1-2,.,CASSKSEGARGYTF,TGTGCCAGCAGCAAAAGTGAGGGGGCACGGGGCTACACCTTC
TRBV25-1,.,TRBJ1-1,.,CARYRAYQNTEAFF,TGTGCCAGGTACCGAGCGTACCAGAACACTGAAGCTTTCTTT